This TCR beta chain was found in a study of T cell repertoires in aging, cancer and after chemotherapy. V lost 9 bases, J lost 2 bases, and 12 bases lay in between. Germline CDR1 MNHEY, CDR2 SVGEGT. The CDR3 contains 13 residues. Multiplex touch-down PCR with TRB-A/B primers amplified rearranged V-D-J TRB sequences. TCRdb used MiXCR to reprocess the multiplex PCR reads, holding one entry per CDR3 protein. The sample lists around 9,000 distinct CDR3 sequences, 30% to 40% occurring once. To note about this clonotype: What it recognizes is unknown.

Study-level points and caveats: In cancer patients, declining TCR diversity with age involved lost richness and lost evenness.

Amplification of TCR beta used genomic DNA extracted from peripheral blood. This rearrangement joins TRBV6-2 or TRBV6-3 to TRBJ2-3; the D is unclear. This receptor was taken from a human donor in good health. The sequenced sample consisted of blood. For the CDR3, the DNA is TGTGCCAGTAAAAGACCTATCACAGATACGCAGTATTTT. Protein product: CASKRPITDTQYF.